This T cell receptor (beta chain) was sequenced during a study of blood T cell repertoires in COVID-19. Authors' methods: Amplifying reference gene primers gave estimates of nucleated cell counts. Measured with immunoSEQ multiplex PCR; TCRdb has only the in-frame clones, and not every one. The D gene and trimming were derived from the DNA, and the V and J assignments and clone size from that table. The sample includes 200,000 to 250,000 clones, 65% to 85% of them seen just once. CDR1 is SNHLY and CDR2 is FYNNEI in the germline V gene. The CDR3 length is 15 residues. Unmatched junction bases numbered 6, after V lost 6 bases and J lost 5 bases.

The sequence came from a woman aged 55-70 years who had recovered from COVID-19. The chain is built from TRBV2 and TRBJ2-3; 12 nucleotides agree with TRBD2. Input material: PBMCs or T cells enriched from blood (not recorded which). Here the CDR3 reads CASRGPSGGGDTQYF. The CDR3 DNA is TGTGCCAGCAGAGGGCCTAGCGGGGGGGGAGATACGCAGTATTTT.